The clone carrying this T cell receptor (beta chain) was recorded at least ten times. Its antigen is unknown. This sample stems from a study of T cells in Graves' hyperthyroidism and ophthalmopathy. Broader study findings: A model using 13 V-J features told ophthalmopathy apart from stable hyperthyroidism.

The TCR beta CDR3 regions underwent amplification using RNA transcripts as the source. HTBI primers drove first-round RT-PCR of the TCR CDR3. TCRdb used MiXCR to reprocess the multiplex PCR reads, holding one entry per CDR3 protein. This sample has roughly 290,000 distinct CDR3 sequences, with over 15% found just once. The CDR3 contains 14 residues. CDR1 and CDR2 (germline): KGHSH, LQKENI. V gave up 3 bases and J gave up 5 bases, with 13 bases separating them. Ophthalmopathy cases met thresholds of Clinical Activity Score at least 3, NOSPECS grade at least 4 and duration under 3 months. Diagnosis relied on clinical symptoms, serum thyroxine and TRAb, thyroid ultrasound and orbital computed tomography.

Sample: blood. The chain uses TRBV18 and TRBJ2-5; D is ambiguous. This receptor was identified in a woman aged 60 to 75 with Graves' ophthalmopathy. Here the CDR3 reads CASSPRTLLETQYF. CDR3 DNA sequence: TGTGCCAGCTCACCTCGGACCCTTTTGGAGACCCAGTACTTC.